The clone carrying this T cell receptor beta chain counts as large. The antigen is unknown. V was shortened by 0 bases and J by 3 bases, with 14 bases between the two germline ends. CDR3 size: 15 residues. Per germline, CDR1 DFQATT and CDR2 SNEGSKA (reference sequence). TCR beta VDJ combinations and CDR3 sequences were profiled from genomic DNA. TCRdb re-called the reads with MiXCR, one entry per CDR3 protein. The sample comprises around 19,000 distinct CDR3 sequences, approximately 37% of which are singletons, and more than 75% rests with the top ten. Whoever was chosen for sequencing had shown CD8+CD57+ cell expansion by flow cytometry. Additional sequencing covered CD8+CD57+ effector memory cells in a sixth of the 12 patients. At blood sampling, none of the patients had yet received therapy. Beads enriched for CD8+CD57+ cells, which gave a mean 1.6 ug DNA. The source of the sample is a study of CD8+CD57+ T cells in acquired aplastic anemia. Findings of the study overall: CD8+ Simpson's diversity did not differ significantly between patients and controls. Lower repertoire diversity than in total CD4+ and CD8+ pools was seen for CD8+CD57+ cells in patients.

This TCR derives from a human donor with aplastic anemia. The V gene is TRBV20-1, the J gene TRBJ1-2; tentative D call: TRBD1 (6 bases). The sequenced sample was CD8+CD57+ T cells sorted from PBMCs. Subset meaning: bead-enriched CD8+CD57+ effector memory T cells from SAA patients. CDR3 nucleotides: TGCAGTGCTAGAGATGACGGGACATGGGACTATGGCTACACCTTC. It is translated as CSARDDGTWDYGYTF.